This TCR beta chain was obtained from a study of T cells in Graves' hyperthyroidism and ophthalmopathy. General observations from the study: Researchers found most expanded thyroid clonotypes above 0.001 in blood as well. Before onset, ophthalmopathy was predicted by the model a median approximately 6.6 months earlier.

In regard to this clonotype: Its antigen is currently unknown. A much bigger clone sits one base away, suggesting this may be a read error.

Germline CDR1 reads KGHSH; CDR2 reads LQKENI. V lost 4 bases and J 6 bases, leaving 18 bases between the germline ends. The CDR3 has 15 residues. The TCR beta CDR3 regions underwent amplification using RNA transcripts as the source. The HTBI primer set was used in a first-round RT-PCR of the TCR CDR3. TCRdb fed the multiplex PCR reads into MiXCR, producing one record per CDR3 protein. The sample records some 580,000 distinct CDR3 sequences, about 16% being singletons. The sequence was obtained from a woman in her thirties or forties with Graves' ophthalmopathy. This chain joins TRBV18 and TRBJ1-2, with D possibly being TRBD1 (5 bases). The sequenced sample was blood. The CDR3 sequence is CASSLGDGEIHGYTF. The CDR3 DNA sequence: TGTGCCAGCTCACTAGGGGACGGAGAAATCCATGGCTACACCTTC.